This TCR beta chain was recovered during a study of T cell responses to AZD1222 COVID-19 vaccine. Notes on the study in general: Baseline seropositivity occurred in only a handful of AZD1222 recipients. Donors skewed white British and female; clonal diversity was possibly underestimated. Sampled repertoires all dated from after the peak T cell response.

TCRdb's table, derived via immunoSEQ multiplex PCR, lists solely in-frame clones and lacks some. Among 90,000 to 120,000 clones, approximately 90% were seen once, and the ten largest hold over 2%. The J segment lost 1 base and the V segment lost 4 bases, leaving 6 bases of the junction unmatched. Germline lookup yields CDR1 MDHEN and CDR2 SYDVKM. The CDR3 totals 17 residues. Pooled together were second doses at about 4 or about 12 weeks. Of note for this clone: Its specificity is not known.

This sequence was found in an adult who received the AZD1222 COVID-19 vaccine. V is TRBV28 and J is TRBJ1-5; 11 nucleotides align to TRBD1. This specimen was peripheral blood, taken 28 days after the second AZD1222 dose. CDR3 nucleotides: TGTGCCAGCAGTTCCAAGGACAGGGGGCGAAGCAATCAGCCCCAGCATTTT. It codes for CASSSKDRGRSNQPQHF.